The 9 T cell receptor beta chains in this list originate from one sample, sequenced in a study of blood T cell repertoires in COVID-19. Clones were read by immunoSEQ multiplex PCR, and TCRdb kept only the in-frame ones, dropping some. Of approximately 200,000 clones in the sample, about 86% are singletons; the top ten hold roughly 2.8%. Sequences were obtained from peripheral blood. These receptor sequences come from a woman in her twenties or thirties with active or convalescent COVID-19.

The chain combines TRBV15 with TRBJ2-7; D remains unclear. Trimming removed 0 bases at V and 3 bases at J, with 15 bases between. Germline loops: CDR1 LNHNV, CDR2 YYDKDF (reference sequence). The CDR3 contains 16 residues. The DNA for the CDR3 is TGTGCCACCAGCAGAGATCTAAAGCACAGCCGCTACGAGCAGTACTTC. As protein: CATSRDLKHSRYEQYF. The complete variable domain, with remaining parts taken from reference TRBV15 and TRBJ2-7, reads DAMVIQNPRYQVTQFGKPVTLSCSQTLNHNVMYWYQQKSSQAPKLLFHYYDKDFNNEADTPDNFQSRRPNTSFCFLDIRSPGLGDTAMYLCATSRDLKHSRYEQYFGPGTRLTVT.

This chain links TRBV7-9 with TRBJ2-2, with D uncertain. CDR3 length: 15 residues. Germline CDR1 is SEHNR and CDR2 is FQNEAQ (reference sequence). The ends were cut back, 3 bases at V and 0 bases at J, with 8 bases in the middle. The CDR3 DNA is TGTGCCAGCAGCTTTCGTCCAGCGAACACCGGGGAGCTGTTTTTT. Amino acids: CASSFRPANTGELFF.

This clone was recorded once. The DNA for the CDR3 is TGTGCCAGCTCACCACTGGACTGGCAGGGGGCATATGGCTACACCTTC. This encodes CASSPLDWQGAYGYTF. This chain links TRBV18 with TRBJ1-2; 8 bases agree with TRBD1. V lost 1 base and J lost 5; bases outside the gene matches: 9. The CDR3 runs 16 residues. Germline lookup yields CDR1 KGHSH and CDR2 LQKENI. Variable domain in full (rest from reference TRBV18 and TRBJ1-2): NAGVMQNPRHLVRRRGQEARLRCSPMKGHSHVYWYRQLPEEGLKFMVYLQKENIIDESGMPKERFSAEFPKEGPSILRIQQVVRGDSAAYFCASSPLDWQGAYGYTFGSGTRLTVV.

V is TRBV2 and J is TRBJ2-1; D ambiguous. The CDR3 has 11 amino acids. Trimming removed 2 bases at V and 9 bases at J, with 5 bases between. Germline V lookup: CDR1 SNHLY, CDR2 FYNNEI. The chain's CDR3 is CASSERFEQFF. The CDR3 region has the DNA TGTGCCAGCAGTGAACGGTTTGAGCAGTTCTTC.

This chain links TRBV27 with TRBJ2-7, with D perhaps TRBD2 (5 bases). The V gene's germline CDR1 is MNHEY and CDR2 SMNVEV (reference sequence). The CDR3 covers 14 residues. V was cut by 5 bases and J by 4 bases, with 15 bases left in between. CDR3 sequence: CASSLAGSPYEQYF. The CDR3 DNA reads TGTGCCAGCAGTCTAGCAGGTTCGCCTTACGAGCAGTACTTC.

This sequence joins TRBV4-1 and TRBJ2-4; 16 bases line up with TRBD2. The CDR3 loop spans 22 amino acids. Germline assignment: CDR1 MGHRA and CDR2 YSYEKL. V dropped 1 base and J dropped 1; count of bases not matched to a gene: 13. The CDR3 DNA follows: TGCGCCAGCAGCCAAGTTATTACGGGACTAGCGGGAGGGCCCGGGGCCAAAAACATTCAGTACTTC. Protein product: CASSQVITGLAGGPGAKNIQYF.

This chain links TRBV2 with TRBJ2-5; tentatively, D is TRBD1 (5 bases). Germline loops: CDR1 SNHLY, CDR2 FYNNEI. The CDR3 covers 14 residues. V shed 3 bases and J shed 13 bases, with 21 bases lying between them. The CDR3 DNA reads as TGTGCCAGCAGTGAGAGTCAGGGCCCCTACCGACGGTACTTC. It specifies CASSESQGPYRRYF.

The chain joins TRBV6-6 to TRBJ1-6; 7 bases are a match to TRBD1. V lost 2 bases, J lost 3 bases, and 1 base stayed unmatched. Germline CDR1 reads MNHNY; CDR2 reads SVGAGI (reference sequence). This CDR3 is built from 15 residues. The DNA for the CDR3 is TGTGCCAGCAGTTACCGACAGGGCTATAATTCACCCCTCCACTTT. Protein: CASSYRQGYNSPLHF.

This sequence joins TRBV7-9 and TRBJ1-6; D remains ambiguous. Germline V gene sequence: CDR1 SEHNR, CDR2 FQNEAQ (reference sequence). CDR3 length equals 15 residues. Deletions cut 6 bases from V and 6 bases from J, with 15 bases between. The CDR3, as DNA: TGTGCCAGCAGACCAGAAACAGAAGTTAATTCACCCCTCCACTTT. The encoded protein is CASRPETEVNSPLHF.